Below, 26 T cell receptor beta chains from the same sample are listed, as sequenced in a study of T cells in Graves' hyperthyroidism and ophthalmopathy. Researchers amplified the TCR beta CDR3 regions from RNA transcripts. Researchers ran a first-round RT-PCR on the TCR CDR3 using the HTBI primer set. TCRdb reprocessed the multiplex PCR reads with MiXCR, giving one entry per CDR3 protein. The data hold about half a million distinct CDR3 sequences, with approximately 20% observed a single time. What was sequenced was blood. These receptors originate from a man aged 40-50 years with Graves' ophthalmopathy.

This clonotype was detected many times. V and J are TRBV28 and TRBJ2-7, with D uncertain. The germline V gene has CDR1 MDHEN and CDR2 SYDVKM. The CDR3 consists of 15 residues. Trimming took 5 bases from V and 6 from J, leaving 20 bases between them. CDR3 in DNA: TGTGCCAGCAGTAGGAGTCAGCGAGTTTTCTCCGAGCAGTACTTC. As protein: CASSRSQRVFSEQYF.

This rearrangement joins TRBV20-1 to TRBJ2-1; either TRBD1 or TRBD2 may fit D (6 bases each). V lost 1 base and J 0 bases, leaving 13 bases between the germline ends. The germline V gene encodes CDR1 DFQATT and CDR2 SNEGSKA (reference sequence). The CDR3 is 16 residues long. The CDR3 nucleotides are TGCAGTGCTAGAGGTAGGGGGACTGGCTCCTACAATGAGCAGTTCTTC. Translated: CSARGRGTGSYNEQFF.

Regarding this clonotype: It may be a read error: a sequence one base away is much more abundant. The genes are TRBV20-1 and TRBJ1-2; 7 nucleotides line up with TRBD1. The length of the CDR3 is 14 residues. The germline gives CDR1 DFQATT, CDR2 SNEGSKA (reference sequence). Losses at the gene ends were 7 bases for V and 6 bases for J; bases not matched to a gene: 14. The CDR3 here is CSVPSRGVENGYTF. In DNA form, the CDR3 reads TGCAGTGTTCCAAGCAGGGGGGTCGAAAATGGCTACACCTTC.

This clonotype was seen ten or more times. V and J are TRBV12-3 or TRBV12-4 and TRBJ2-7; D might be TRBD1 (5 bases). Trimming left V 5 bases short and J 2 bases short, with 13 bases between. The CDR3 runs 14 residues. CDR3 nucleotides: TGTGCCAGCAGTCATATCAGGGTCCCCTACGAGCAGTACTTC. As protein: CASSHIRVPYEQYF.

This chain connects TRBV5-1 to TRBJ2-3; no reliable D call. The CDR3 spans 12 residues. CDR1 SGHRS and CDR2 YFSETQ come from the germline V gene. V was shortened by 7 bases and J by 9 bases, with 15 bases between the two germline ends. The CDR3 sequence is CASRSQSATQYF. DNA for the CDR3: TGCGCCAGCCGCTCTCAATCAGCCACGCAGTATTTT.

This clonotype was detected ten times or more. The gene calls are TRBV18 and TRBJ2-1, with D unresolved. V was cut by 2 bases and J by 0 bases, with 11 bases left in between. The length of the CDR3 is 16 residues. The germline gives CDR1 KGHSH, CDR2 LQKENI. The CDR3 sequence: CASSPAQVGSYNEQFF. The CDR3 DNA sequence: TGTGCCAGCTCACCAGCCCAGGTGGGCTCCTACAATGAGCAGTTCTTC.

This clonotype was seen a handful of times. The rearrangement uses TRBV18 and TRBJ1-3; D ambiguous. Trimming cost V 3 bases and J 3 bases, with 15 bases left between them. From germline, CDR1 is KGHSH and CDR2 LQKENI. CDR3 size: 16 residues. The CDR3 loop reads CASSPTMRTGGNTIYF. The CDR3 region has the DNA TGTGCCAGCTCACCGACAATGAGGACTGGTGGAAACACCATATATTTT.

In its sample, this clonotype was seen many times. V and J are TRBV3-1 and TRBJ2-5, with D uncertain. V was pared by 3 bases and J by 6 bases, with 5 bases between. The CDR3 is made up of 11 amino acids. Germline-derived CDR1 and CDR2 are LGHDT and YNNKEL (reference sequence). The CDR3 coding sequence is TGTGCCAGCAGCCATGGACAGACCCAGTACTTC. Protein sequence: CASSHGQTQYF.

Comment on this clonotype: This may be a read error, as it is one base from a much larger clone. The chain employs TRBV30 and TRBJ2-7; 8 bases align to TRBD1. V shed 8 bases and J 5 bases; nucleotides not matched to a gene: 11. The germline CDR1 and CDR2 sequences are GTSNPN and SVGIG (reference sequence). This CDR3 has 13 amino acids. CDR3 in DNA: TGTGCCGGCCTGACAGGGGTGGCCCACGAGCAGTACTTC. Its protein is CAGLTGVAHEQYF.

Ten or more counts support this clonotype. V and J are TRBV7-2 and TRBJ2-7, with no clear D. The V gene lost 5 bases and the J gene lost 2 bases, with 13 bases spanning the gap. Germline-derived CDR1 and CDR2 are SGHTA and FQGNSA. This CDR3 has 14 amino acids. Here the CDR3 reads CASSLLSGPYEQYF. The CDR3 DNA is TGTGCCAGCAGCCTCCTTTCCGGTCCCTACGAGCAGTACTTC.

The DNA of the CDR3 is TGCAGTGCTAGAAGTAGCGGGGGGTGGGGTACAGATACGCAGTATTTT. Its protein product is CSARSSGGWGTDTQYF. The V gene is TRBV20-1, the J gene TRBJ2-3, with TRBD2 identical over 10 bases. Germline trimming cut 2 bases from V and 3 bases from J; bases unmatched to any gene: 8. The CDR3 is 16 residues long. Germline CDR1 is DFQATT and CDR2 is SNEGSKA (reference sequence).

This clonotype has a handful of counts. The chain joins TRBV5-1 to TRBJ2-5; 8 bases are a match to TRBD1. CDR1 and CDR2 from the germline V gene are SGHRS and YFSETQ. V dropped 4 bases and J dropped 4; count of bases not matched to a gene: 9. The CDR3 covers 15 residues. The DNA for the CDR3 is TGCGCCAGCAGCCCGTGGACAGGGTCGGGAGAGACCCAGTACTTC. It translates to CASSPWTGSGETQYF. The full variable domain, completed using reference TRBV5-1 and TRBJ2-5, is KAGVTQTPRYLIKTRGQQVTLSCSPISGHRSVSWYQQTPGQGLQFLFEYFSETQRNKGNFPGRFSGRQFSNSRSEMNVSTLELGDSALYLCASSPWTGSGETQYFGPGTRLLVL.

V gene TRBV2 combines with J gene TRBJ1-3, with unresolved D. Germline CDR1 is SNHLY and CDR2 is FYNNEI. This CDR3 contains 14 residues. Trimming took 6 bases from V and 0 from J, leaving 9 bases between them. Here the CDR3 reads CASRLTFSGNTIYF. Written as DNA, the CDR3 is TGTGCCAGCAGGCTGACATTCTCTGGAAACACCATATATTTT. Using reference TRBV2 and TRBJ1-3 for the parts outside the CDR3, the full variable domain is EPEVTQTPSHQVTQMGQEVILRCVPISNHLYFYWYRQILGQKVEFLVSFYNNEISEKSEIFDDQFSVERPDGSNFTLKIRSTKLEDSAMYFCASRLTFSGNTIYFGEGSWLTVV.

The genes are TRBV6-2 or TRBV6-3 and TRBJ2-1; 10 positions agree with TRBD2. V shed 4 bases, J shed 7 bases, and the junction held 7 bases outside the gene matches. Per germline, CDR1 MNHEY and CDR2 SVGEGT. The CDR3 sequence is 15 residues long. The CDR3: CASSSAGGRKNEQFF. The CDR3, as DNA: TGTGCCAGCAGTTCAGCGGGAGGGAGGAAAAATGAGCAGTTCTTC.

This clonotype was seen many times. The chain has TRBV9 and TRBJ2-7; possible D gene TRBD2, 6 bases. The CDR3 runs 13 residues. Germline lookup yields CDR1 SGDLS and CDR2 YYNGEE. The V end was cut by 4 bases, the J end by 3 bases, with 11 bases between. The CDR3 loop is CASSPLGGYEQYF. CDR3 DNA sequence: TGTGCCAGCAGCCCTCTGGGAGGCTACGAGCAGTACTTC.

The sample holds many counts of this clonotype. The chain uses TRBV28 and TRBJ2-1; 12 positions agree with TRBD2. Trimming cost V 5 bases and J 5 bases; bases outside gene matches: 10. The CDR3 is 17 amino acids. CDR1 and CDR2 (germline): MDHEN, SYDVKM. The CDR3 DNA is TGTGCCAGCAGTCCGAGACTAGCGGGAGCGTTGGACAATGAGCAGTTCTTC. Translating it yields CASSPRLAGALDNEQFF.

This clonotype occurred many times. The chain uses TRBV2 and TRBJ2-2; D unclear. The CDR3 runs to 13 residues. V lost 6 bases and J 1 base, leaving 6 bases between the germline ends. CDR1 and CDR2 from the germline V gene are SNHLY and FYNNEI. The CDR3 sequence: CASSRQNTGELFF. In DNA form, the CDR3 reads TGTGCCAGCAGCCGACAGAACACCGGGGAGCTGTTTTTT.

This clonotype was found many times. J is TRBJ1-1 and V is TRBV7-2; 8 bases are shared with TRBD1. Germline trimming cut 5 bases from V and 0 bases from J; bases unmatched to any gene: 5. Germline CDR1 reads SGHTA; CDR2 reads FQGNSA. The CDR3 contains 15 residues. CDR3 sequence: CASSPQQGVNTEAFF. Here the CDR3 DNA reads TGTGCCAGCAGCCCCCAACAGGGGGTGAACACTGAAGCTTTCTTT.

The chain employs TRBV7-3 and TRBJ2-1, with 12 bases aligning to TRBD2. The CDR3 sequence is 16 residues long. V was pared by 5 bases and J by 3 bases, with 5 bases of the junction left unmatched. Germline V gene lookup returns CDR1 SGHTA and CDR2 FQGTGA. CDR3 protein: CASSLSGLAGYNEQFF. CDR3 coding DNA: TGTGCCAGCAGCCTATCGGGACTAGCGGGCTACAATGAGCAGTTCTTC.

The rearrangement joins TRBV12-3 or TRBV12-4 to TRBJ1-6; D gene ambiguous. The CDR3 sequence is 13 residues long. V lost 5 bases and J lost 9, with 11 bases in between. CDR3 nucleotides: TGTGCCAGCAGTCCCCTCCCGGGTTCACCCCTCCACTTT. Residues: CASSPLPGSPLHF.

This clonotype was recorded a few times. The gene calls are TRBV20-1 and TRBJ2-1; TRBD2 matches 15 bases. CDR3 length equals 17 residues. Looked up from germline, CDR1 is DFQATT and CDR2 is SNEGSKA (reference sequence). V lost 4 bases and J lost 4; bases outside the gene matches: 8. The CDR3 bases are TGCAGTGCTACGCTGGGACTAGCGGGAGGAGGATACAATGAGCAGTTCTTC. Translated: CSATLGLAGGGYNEQFF.

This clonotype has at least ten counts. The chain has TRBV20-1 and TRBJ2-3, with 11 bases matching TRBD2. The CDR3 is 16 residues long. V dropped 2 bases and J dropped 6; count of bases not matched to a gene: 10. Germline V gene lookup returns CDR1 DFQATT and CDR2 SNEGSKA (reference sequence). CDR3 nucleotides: TGCAGTGCTAGATCTAGACTAGCGGGATCCGGTGATACGCAGTATTTT. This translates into CSARSRLAGSGDTQYF.

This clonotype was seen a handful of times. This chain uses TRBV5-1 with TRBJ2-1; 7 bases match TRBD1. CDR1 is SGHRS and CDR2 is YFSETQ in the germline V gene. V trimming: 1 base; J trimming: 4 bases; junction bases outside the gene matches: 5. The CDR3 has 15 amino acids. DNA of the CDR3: TGCGCCAGCAGCTTGACAGGGGCTCAATACAATGAGCAGTTCTTC. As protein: CASSLTGAQYNEQFF.

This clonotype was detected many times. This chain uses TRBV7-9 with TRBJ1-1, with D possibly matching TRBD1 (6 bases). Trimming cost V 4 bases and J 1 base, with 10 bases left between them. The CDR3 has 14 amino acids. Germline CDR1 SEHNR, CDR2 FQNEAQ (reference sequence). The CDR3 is CASSSGGGNTEAFF. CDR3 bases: TGTGCCAGCAGCTCCGGAGGGGGGAACACTGAAGCTTTCTTT.

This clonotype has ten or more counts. The CDR3 reads CASSPTSYEQYF. The DNA of the CDR3 is TGTGCCAGCAGTCCTACATCCTACGAGCAGTACTTC. V usage is TRBV18 and J usage is TRBJ2-7; D gene unclear. Germline assignment: CDR1 KGHSH and CDR2 LQKENI. This CDR3 has 12 residues. The V end lost 8 bases, the J end lost 1 base, and 9 bases lay between the germline ends.

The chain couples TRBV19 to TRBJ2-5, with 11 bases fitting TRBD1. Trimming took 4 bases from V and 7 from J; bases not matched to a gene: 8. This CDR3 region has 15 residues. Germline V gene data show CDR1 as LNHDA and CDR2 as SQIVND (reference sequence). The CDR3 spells CASSTGQGGEGTQYF. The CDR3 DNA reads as TGTGCCAGTAGTACGGGACAGGGGGGAGAGGGGACCCAGTACTTC. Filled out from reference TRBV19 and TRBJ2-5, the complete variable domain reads DGGITQSPKYLFRKEGQNVTLSCEQNLNHDAMYWYRQDPGQGLRLIYYSQIVNDFQKGDIAEGYSVSREKKESFPLTVTSAQKNPTAFYLCASSTGQGGEGTQYFGPGTRLLVL.